A selection of T cell receptor beta chains follows, all from one sample in a study of cytomegalovirus exposure and HLA in healthy donors. The protocol was immunoSEQ multiplex PCR, while the TCRdb copy is restricted to in-frame clones and leaves out a portion. The specimen's table records approximately 200,000 clones. The sequenced sample was PBMCs. The receptors come from a boy under 18 in good health and CMV-seronegative. CDR3s include the opening cysteine and the closing phenylalanine or tryptophan. The order of the fields is CDR3 protein, D gene, V gene. D genes are given only for firm matches.

cdr3_aa: CASSPGSRAGNTIYF
d_call: .
v_call: TRBV5-4

cdr3_aa: CASSYKSGTTNTEAFF
d_call: .
v_call: TRBV6-5

cdr3_aa: CASSRLSGGTDTQYF
d_call: .
v_call: TRBV9

cdr3_aa: CASSPRTGLYEQYF
d_call: .
v_call: TRBV9

cdr3_aa: CASSPTGGVTDTQYF
d_call: .
v_call: TRBV7-7

cdr3_aa: CASKWTGGDNEQFF
d_call: TRBD1
v_call: TRBV19

cdr3_aa: CASSVRDRGLGNTIYF
d_call: TRBD1
v_call: TRBV13

cdr3_aa: CASSFGRKNYGYTF
d_call: .
v_call: TRBV28

cdr3_aa: CASSPSGTGGTDTQYF
d_call: TRBD1
v_call: TRBV7-8

cdr3_aa: CASSYTGTSGGVETQYF
d_call: TRBD2
v_call: TRBV5-1

cdr3_aa: CASSLDRAWGANYGYTF
d_call: TRBD1
v_call: TRBV5-4

cdr3_aa: CARGGEGDTQYF
d_call: .
v_call: TRBV30

cdr3_aa: CASSLGATAFTGELFF
d_call: .
v_call: TRBV7-2

cdr3_aa: CASSYRDNYYEQYF
d_call: .
v_call: TRBV6-5

cdr3_aa: CASRFSGGQGETQYF
d_call: TRBD2
v_call: TRBV19

cdr3_aa: CASSLIGGYTEAFF
d_call: .
v_call: TRBV5-1

cdr3_aa: CASSPDNSPLHF
d_call: .
v_call: TRBV7-9

cdr3_aa: CASSPGELNTEAFF
d_call: .
v_call: TRBV5-1

cdr3_aa: CASSYSGGVGAFF
d_call: .
v_call: TRBV28

cdr3_aa: CASSATGPTEAFF
d_call: TRBD1
v_call: TRBV9

cdr3_aa: CASGSRETETQYF
d_call: .
v_call: TRBV7-9

cdr3_aa: CASGTSGTGLYGYTF
d_call: TRBD1
v_call: TRBV19

cdr3_aa: CASSYGGTYGYTF
d_call: .
v_call: TRBV6-6

cdr3_aa: CASSWGGRNTEAFF
d_call: .
v_call: TRBV6-5

cdr3_aa: CASSGQAQISYEQYF
d_call: .
v_call: TRBV2

cdr3_aa: CASSYTGLYGYTF
d_call: .
v_call: TRBV5-1

cdr3_aa: CASSSGTLQFF
d_call: .
v_call: TRBV18

cdr3_aa: CASSLGTGIDQPQHF
d_call: TRBD1
v_call: TRBV5-1

cdr3_aa: CASSLEPEYGYTF
d_call: .
v_call: TRBV5-5

cdr3_aa: CATSKGRGNQPQHF
d_call: TRBD1
v_call: TRBV15

cdr3_aa: CASSLEGNYGYTF
d_call: .
v_call: TRBV5-1

cdr3_aa: CASSPTAGEQYF
d_call: .
v_call: TRBV7-2

cdr3_aa: CASSLTGENTEAFF
d_call: .
v_call: TRBV7-3

cdr3_aa: CASSRRGSEKLFF
d_call: .
v_call: TRBV11-2

cdr3_aa: CATSRDMGGNYGYTF
d_call: .
v_call: TRBV15

cdr3_aa: CASSQVGTGGKTEAFF
d_call: TRBD1
v_call: TRBV4-1

cdr3_aa: CASSIRTGGGVGTQYF
d_call: TRBD1
v_call: TRBV5-1

cdr3_aa: CASSAGTGPYEQYF
d_call: TRBD1
v_call: TRBV9

cdr3_aa: CAMARDSVIRLGTDTQYF
d_call: TRBD1
v_call: TRBV10-3

cdr3_aa: CASSTRGKGNTEAFF
d_call: .
v_call: TRBV7-9

cdr3_aa: CAWTLTGEYSGNTIYF
d_call: .
v_call: TRBV30

cdr3_aa: CASTLDQPQHF
d_call: .
v_call: TRBV19

cdr3_aa: CASSLGTVNEKLFF
d_call: .
v_call: TRBV11-2

cdr3_aa: CASSYDSRIGTDTQYF
d_call: .
v_call: TRBV6-5

cdr3_aa: CASRPGGQETQYF
d_call: .
v_call: TRBV7-6

cdr3_aa: CASSWTGDEQFF
d_call: TRBD1
v_call: TRBV5-6

cdr3_aa: CASSWGGSGELFF
d_call: TRBD2
v_call: TRBV4-2

cdr3_aa: CASSQGTGVYNEQFF
d_call: TRBD1
v_call: TRBV4-1

cdr3_aa: CASSLAYRDLNEKLFF
d_call: .
v_call: TRBV5-1

cdr3_aa: CASGLSGTGLDEQYF
d_call: TRBD1
v_call: TRBV12-5

cdr3_aa: CASSARETGTEAFF
d_call: .
v_call: TRBV9

cdr3_aa: CASSFGGLGNQPQHF
d_call: .
v_call: TRBV28

cdr3_aa: CASSYSGGNQETQYF
d_call: .
v_call: TRBV6-5

cdr3_aa: CASSYSPPGSYEQYF
d_call: .
v_call: TRBV6-5

cdr3_aa: CASRRGGFTDTQYF
d_call: .
v_call: TRBV7-2

cdr3_aa: CASSQTTGGGGQPQHF
d_call: TRBD1
v_call: TRBV4-1

cdr3_aa: CASSQASGTGGQPQHF
d_call: TRBD1
v_call: TRBV4-1

cdr3_aa: CASSLQAQPSLYEQYF
d_call: .
v_call: TRBV18

cdr3_aa: CASKREEGYGYTF
d_call: .
v_call: TRBV19

cdr3_aa: CASSQDGRGLNTEAFF
d_call: .
v_call: TRBV4-1